This record looks at one T cell receptor beta chain sequence and its context. Its target is not known. With random hexamers, reverse transcription was performed on about 0.45 to 1 ug of RNA. Each CDR3 protein gets one entry after TCRdb re-called the immunoSEQ multiplex PCR reads with MiXCR. The sample records under 200,000 distinct CDR3 sequences, 90% to 95% being singletons. Trimming shortened V by 2 bases and J by 4 bases, and 10 bases separated the two germline ends. The CDR3 length is 14 residues. Germline V gives CDR1 LNHDA, CDR2 SQIVND (reference sequence). FACS was used to enrich TEMRA cells, whereas the CD8+ and CD4+ T cells were obtained by negative isolation. This sample is drawn from a study of CD8 T cells in Susac syndrome. Findings and limits, study-wide: Where Susac syndrome CD4+ T cell repertoires were concerned, no clonal expansion was evident.

The sample comprised CD4+ T cells from PBMCs. This chain links TRBV19 with TRBJ2-3; perhaps TRBD1 as D (6 bases). This clonotype originated in a human donor with Susac syndrome. CDR3 nucleotides: TGTGCCAGTAGTATACGGGACACCTCAGATACGCAGTATTTT. Protein product: CASSIRDTSDTQYF.